The clone carrying this T cell receptor (beta chain) was counted many times. Its matching antigen is unknown. The germline V and J ends were trimmed by 0 bases and 5 bases, with 8 bases remaining between them. The length of the CDR3 is 13 residues. Per the germline V gene, CDR1 is DFQATT and CDR2 is SNEGSKA (reference sequence). A universal primer site and UMIs were added as TCR cDNA was made by 5'RACE template switching. Via MiXCR, TCRdb re-called the 5' RACE reads, giving one row per CDR3 protein. The sample yields more than 80,000 distinct CDR3 sequences, under 7% seen once. The source of the sample is a study of T cells after yellow fever vaccination. The overall study: Low-cell-number fractions underwent preparation using SMART-Seq v4 Ultra Low Input. Regarding the study as a whole: It was a small share of clonotypes that appeared in both CD4 and CD8 compartments. Detected again after the booster were most primary-vaccination clones, at 95% to 98% CD4 and approximately 85% CD8.

The chain recombines TRBV20-1 with TRBJ2-1, with unresolved D. The receptor was isolated from a man between 18 and 35 years old who received the YFV17D yellow fever vaccine. Here the sequenced sample was CD8+ T cells sorted from PBMCs, taken 10 days after the yellow fever booster vaccination. The CDR3 nucleotides read TGCAGTGCTAGAGATCTCGACAACAATGAGCAGTTCTTC. Translated: CSARDLDNNEQFF.